This is a list of T cell receptor beta chains from one sample in a study of blood T cell repertoires in COVID-19. Profiling relied on immunoSEQ multiplex PCR, and the TCRdb table lists in-frame clones only, not all of them. The table includes 140,000 to 150,000 clones, approximately 83% detected once. The sequenced sample was peripheral blood. These receptors were collected from a woman aged 55-75 years with COVID-19, enrolled during active disease. Both conserved end residues are part of each CDR3. D genes are given only for firm matches. Size values are once, few and many counts, or a class for expanded clones, and some rows have none.

length,J,size,V,D,CDR3,DNA
15,TRBJ2-2,NA,TRBV27,TRBD1,CASSLRTGGPGELFF,TGTGCCAGCAGTTTAAGGACAGGGGGCCCCGGGGAGCTGTTTTTT
14,TRBJ2-4,NA,TRBV3-1/TRBV3-2,NA,CASSQDMRAVIQYF,TGTGCCAGCAGCCAAGATATGAGGGCCGTAATTCAGTACTTC
15,TRBJ2-3,NA,TRBV11-2,NA,CASTSGAGGTDTQYF,TGTGCCAGCACCTCCGGGGCAGGGGGCACAGATACGCAGTATTTT
17,TRBJ1-3,NA,TRBV11-2,NA,CASSRSFSRVSGNTIYF,TGTGCCAGCTCTAGATCCTTTTCACGGGTCTCTGGAAACACCATATATTTT
14,TRBJ2-1,once,TRBV5-5,TRBD2,CASSFGGRDNEQFF,TGTGCCAGCAGCTTCGGGGGGAGGGACAATGAGCAGTTCTTC
17,TRBJ2-5,NA,TRBV3-1/TRBV3-2,TRBD1,CASSQVPGTGSQETQYF,TGTGCCAGCAGCCAAGTACCTGGGACAGGGTCCCAAGAGACCCAGTACTTC
13,TRBJ1-6,NA,TRBV20-1,TRBD1,CSASGTGGLTLHF,TGCAGTGCTAGTGGGACAGGGGGCCTAACCCTCCACTTT
15,TRBJ2-3,NA,TRBV6-2/TRBV6-3,TRBD2,CASSRLAGGGDTQYF,TGTGCCAGCAGCCGACTAGCGGGGGGTGGAGATACGCAGTATTTT
14,TRBJ2-3,few,TRBV12-5,NA,CASGLYGGRGQQYF,TGTGCTAGTGGTTTGTACGGGGGTCGGGGCCAGCAGTATTTT
14,TRBJ2-7,NA,TRBV6-5,NA,CASSYSHWSYEQYF,TGTGCCAGCAGTTACTCGCACTGGTCCTACGAGCAGTACTTC
15,TRBJ2-7,NA,TRBV7-2,NA,CASSPTPGVSYEQYF,TGTGCCAGCAGCCCGACCCCCGGGGTATCCTACGAGCAGTACTTC
15,TRBJ2-3,once,TRBV6-5,NA,CASLARGAGRDTQYF,TGTGCCAGCCTAGCCCGGGGGGCCGGCCGTGATACGCAGTATTTT
16,TRBJ1-2,NA,TRBV2,NA,CASSEPAAGANYGYTF,TGTGCCAGCAGTGAACCTGCGGCAGGGGCTAACTATGGCTACACCTTC
13,TRBJ2-1,NA,TRBV4-3,TRBD2,CASSLLWGGEQFF,TGCGCCAGCAGCCTGTTATGGGGGGGGGAGCAGTTCTTC
13,TRBJ1-1,NA,TRBV6-5,NA,CASKKEIGTEAFF,TGTGCCAGCAAGAAGGAGATAGGAACTGAAGCTTTCTTT
13,TRBJ1-1,NA,TRBV7-3,NA,CASSSQSNTEAFF,TGTGCCAGCAGCTCACAGTCGAACACTGAAGCTTTCTTT